This T cell receptor (beta chain) was profiled in a study of Ad26.COV2.S vaccination and SARS-CoV-2 variants. Study-level background: The donor participated in the COV1001 trial, in its Ad26.COV2.S arm. The vaccine Ad26.COV2.S was put into the muscle once, or twice with 56 days between.

Worth noting for this clone: Its antigen is currently unknown.

Overall study results and limits: It is possible that the TCR breadth and depth analyses underestimated the total T cell responses.

TCRdb's table, derived via immunoSEQ multiplex PCR, lists solely in-frame clones and lacks some. The sample consists of 300,000 to 350,000 clones, 85% to 90% of them appearing once. V lost 2 bases to trimming and J lost 2 bases, with 16 bases between them. Germline V lookup: CDR1 SEHNR, CDR2 FQNEAQ (reference sequence). This CDR3 is 17 amino acids long. As for treatment: some 20 received Ad26.COV2.S at low or high dose, single or two shots; roughly five received placebo; per-sample allocation not given. Each sample was drawn 63 days after the first injection (of vaccine or placebo). The vaccine delivered Wuhan-strain SARS-CoV-2 spike through an Ad26 vector.

The chain carries TRBV7-9 and TRBJ1-5, with a weak D call TRBD1 (5 bases). The specimen was peripheral blood, collected in a trial of Ad26.COV2.S vaccine versus placebo. This receptor was obtained from a person aged 18 to 59 who received the Ad26.COV2.S COVID-19 vaccine or a placebo. The CDR3 DNA reads as TGTGCCAGCAGCTTAACTCCGTACCCGGGGGGCAATCAGCCCCAGCATTTT. It yields the protein CASSLTPYPGGNQPQHF.